Below are 26 T cell receptor beta chains sequenced from a single sample in a study of CD8 T cells in ankylosing spondylitis. TCRdb fed the 5' RACE reads into MiXCR, producing one record per CDR3 protein. The sample consists of about 31,000 distinct CDR3 sequences, about 7% of them appearing once. Input material: blood, either unsorted or a sorted T cell fraction (not recorded which). These receptors were obtained from a male donor with ankylosing spondylitis or in good health (not recorded which).

This clonotype was seen many times. The chain carries TRBV7-2 and TRBJ2-4, with a tentative D call TRBD2 (6 bases). Deletions cut 0 bases from V and 0 bases from J, with 12 bases between. CDR1 and CDR2 (germline): SGHTA, FQGNSA. CDR3 length: 17 amino acids. The CDR3 DNA reads as TGTGCCAGCAGCTTAGCGTACGCGGGGCTAGCCAAAAACATTCAGTACTTC. Its translation is CASSLAYAGLAKNIQYF.

This clonotype was recorded many times. The rearrangement links TRBV6-2 or TRBV6-3 to TRBJ2-2; tentative D call: TRBD2 (6 bases). The CDR3 contains 14 residues. Germline V gene data show CDR1 as MNHEY and CDR2 as SVGEGT. Deletions cut 6 bases from V and 3 bases from J, with 11 bases between. The CDR3 DNA reads as TGTGCCAGCAGATTGGGACTCTACACCGGGGAGCTGTTTTTT. Protein sequence: CASRLGLYTGELFF.

This clonotype turned up a few times. This chain connects TRBV28 to TRBJ2-1, with a tentative D call TRBD2 (6 bases). Germline CDR1 MDHEN, CDR2 SYDVKM. The V end was cut by 7 bases, the J end by 5 bases, with 27 bases between. The CDR3 totals 18 residues. For the CDR3, the DNA is TGTGCCAGCAAGGTTTGGGGTTTTGGAGTAGCGGACAACAATGAGCAGTTCTTC. The encoded protein is CASKVWGFGVADNNEQFF.

This clonotype was seen at least ten times. This chain links TRBV5-1 with TRBJ2-3, with no clear D. The CDR3 is 11 amino acids. The germline gives CDR1 SGHRS, CDR2 YFSETQ. V shed 3 bases and J shed 2 bases, with 1 base lying between them. CDR3 sequence (DNA): TGCGCCAGCAGCTACACAGATACGCAGTATTTT. Translation gives CASSYTDTQYF. The variable domain in full, with the rest retrieved from reference TRBV5-1 and TRBJ2-3, is KAGVTQTPRYLIKTRGQQVTLSCSPISGHRSVSWYQQTPGQGLQFLFEYFSETQRNKGNFPGRFSGRQFSNSRSEMNVSTLELGDSALYLCASSYTDTQYFGPGTRLTVL.

Many counts were recorded for this clonotype. The chain combines TRBV5-1 with TRBJ2-2; no reliable D call. Germline assignment: CDR1 SGHRS and CDR2 YFSETQ. V gave up 2 bases and J gave up 7 bases, with 9 bases separating them. The CDR3 consists of 13 residues. CDR3 in DNA: TGCGCCAGCAGCTTCCAGGTCGACGGGGAGCTGTTTTTT. Translated, it gives CASSFQVDGELFF.

This clonotype was recorded many times. The V and J genes are TRBV20-1 and TRBJ2-3; no clear D gene. With 6 bases removed from V and 0 bases from J, the gap between germline ends came to 13 bases. The germline gives CDR1 DFQATT, CDR2 SNEGSKA (reference sequence). CDR3 length: 14 amino acids. The CDR3 here is CSAPRASSTDTQYF. CDR3 nucleotides: TGCAGTGCCCCCCGCGCGTCTAGCACAGATACGCAGTATTTT.

This clonotype was counted a few times. This chain joins TRBV20-1 and TRBJ1-2, with D perhaps matching TRBD1 (5 bases). V gave up 3 bases and J gave up 2 bases, with 13 bases separating them. Germline assignment: CDR1 DFQATT and CDR2 SNEGSKA (reference sequence). CDR3 size: 14 residues. The DNA of the CDR3 is TGCAGTGCTAGCCCCCAGGGTGGCAACTATGGCTACACCTTC. Translating it yields CSASPQGGNYGYTF.

As for this clonotype: A clone one base away is much larger, so this may be a read error. The chain carries TRBV5-5 and TRBJ2-1; 10 positions agree with TRBD2. This CDR3 has 15 residues. The trim removed 7 bases at V and 7 bases at J, leaving 11 bases unmatched. Per germline, CDR1 SGHKS and CDR2 YYEKEE (reference sequence). CDR3 loop: CASGPGLAARNEQFF. The CDR3 nucleotides read TGTGCCAGCGGCCCCGGACTAGCGGCGAGGAATGAGCAGTTCTTC.

This clonotype turned up a few times. The chain carries TRBV2 and TRBJ1-5, with D unclear. CDR1 and CDR2 (germline): SNHLY, FYNNEI. Trimming removed 4 bases at V and 7 bases at J, with 8 bases between. There are 12 residues in the CDR3. In nucleotides, the CDR3 is TGTGCCAGCAGTGCCCCCCTGCAGCCCCAGCATTTT. Encoded protein: CASSAPLQPQHF.

At least ten counts were recorded for this clonotype. The genes are TRBV24-1 and TRBJ1-5, with D uncertain. Germline CDR1 reads KGHDR; CDR2 reads SFDVKD. The CDR3 is 14 residues long. The V gene lost 4 bases and the J gene lost 9 bases, with 15 bases spanning the gap. DNA of the CDR3: TGTGCCACCAGTGACCCCGCAGCAGCCCGGCCCCAGCATTTT. Its translation: CATSDPAAARPQHF.

This clonotype showed up many times. V gene TRBV2 combines with J gene TRBJ1-1; D ambiguous. The CDR3 has 15 residues. Deletions cut 4 bases from V and 2 bases from J, with 14 bases between. CDR1 and CDR2 (germline): SNHLY, FYNNEI. CDR3 coding DNA: TGTGCCAGCAGTGTCTCTCGGACGCCCAACACTGAAGCTTTCTTT. Protein: CASSVSRTPNTEAFF.

At least ten counts were recorded for this clonotype. This chain links TRBV20-1 with TRBJ2-6; 14 bases are shared with TRBD2. CDR1 is DFQATT and CDR2 is SNEGSKA in the germline V gene (reference sequence). The CDR3 has 19 residues. The V segment lost 2 bases and the J segment 2 bases; nucleotides outside the gene matches: 8. The chain's CDR3 is CSARPGLAGEGTGANVLTF. CDR3 nucleotides: TGCAGTGCTAGACCGGGACTAGCGGGAGAAGGGACTGGGGCCAACGTCCTGACTTTC.

This clonotype was counted at least ten times. The rearrangement uses TRBV28 and TRBJ2-5; D gene unclear. Germline V gene sequence: CDR1 MDHEN, CDR2 SYDVKM. Trimming removed 6 bases from V and 0 bases from J, with 17 bases in between. The CDR3 has 16 residues. The CDR3 sequence: CASRKGELLYQETQYF. The DNA for the CDR3 is TGTGCCAGCAGGAAGGGCGAGCTCTTGTACCAAGAGACCCAGTACTTC.

The rearrangement uses TRBV15 and TRBJ2-1; TRBD1 aligns across 8 bases. Germline V CDR1 and CDR2: LNHNV, YYDKDF (reference sequence). This CDR3 comprises 17 residues. J was trimmed by 4 bases and V by 1 base; bases with no gene match: 9. CDR3 residues: CATSRGLGQGDYNEQFF. The CDR3, as DNA: TGTGCCACCAGCAGAGGACTAGGACAGGGCGATTACAATGAGCAGTTCTTC.

This clonotype was observed at least ten times. The V gene is TRBV5-1, the J gene TRBJ1-2, with D unresolved. Germline CDR1 is SGHRS and CDR2 is YFSETQ. This CDR3 is 14 amino acids long. V was shortened by 3 bases and J by 4 bases, with 13 bases between the two germline ends. CDR3 coding DNA: TGCGCCAGCAGCTCCGACGGCGCCTCCTATGGCTACACCTTC. The encoded protein is CASSSDGASYGYTF.

This clonotype was recorded many times. This chain uses TRBV5-1 with TRBJ2-7; D call uncertain. V lost 4 bases and J lost 0, with 11 bases in between. This CDR3 spans 14 amino acids. Germline V gene sequence: CDR1 SGHRS, CDR2 YFSETQ. The CDR3 coding sequence is TGCGCCAGCAGCACGGACGGATACTCCTACGAGCAGTACTTC. It codes for CASSTDGYSYEQYF.

The sample holds many counts of this clonotype. V and J are TRBV29-1 and TRBJ2-3, with 10 bases matching TRBD2. This CDR3 region has 14 residues. Per the germline V gene, CDR1 is SQVTM and CDR2 is ANQGSEA. V was pared by 4 bases and J by 3 bases, with 4 bases of the junction left unmatched. This chain's CDR3 is CSVVPSGSTDTQYF. As DNA, the CDR3 is TGCAGCGTTGTTCCTAGCGGGAGTACAGATACGCAGTATTTT.

This clonotype was counted at least ten times. The chain employs TRBV29-1 and TRBJ1-1; D is uncertain. Germline V gene data show CDR1 as SQVTM and CDR2 as ANQGSEA. CDR3 size: 11 residues. Written as DNA, the CDR3 is TGCAGTGCTGTGGCGGGCACTGAAGCTTTCTTT. Residues: CSAVAGTEAFF.

J is TRBJ2-6 and V is TRBV20-1; D is unclear. Trimming pared 1 base from V and 0 bases from J, leaving 1 base between. CDR1 is DFQATT, CDR2 SNEGSKA, per germline (reference sequence). This CDR3 is built from 13 residues. The CDR3 protein is CSARVSGANVLTF. CDR3 DNA sequence: TGCAGTGCTAGAGTCTCTGGGGCCAACGTCCTGACTTTC.

In this sample, this clonotype turned up many times. The V call is TRBV5-5, the J call TRBJ2-1; D unclear. The CDR3 sequence is 16 residues long. The ends were cut back, 4 bases at V and 0 bases at J, with 14 bases in the middle. The germline gives CDR1 SGHKS, CDR2 YYEKEE (reference sequence). This CDR3 reads CASSRLSDSSYNEQFF. The CDR3 DNA reads as TGTGCCAGCAGCCGCCTATCCGATAGCTCCTACAATGAGCAGTTCTTC. The complete variable domain, with remaining parts taken from reference TRBV5-5 and TRBJ2-1, reads DAGVTQSPTHLIKTRGQQVTLRCSPISGHKSVSWYQQVLGQGPQFIFQYYEKEERGRGNFPDRFSARQFPNYSSELNVNALLLGDSALYLCASSRLSDSSYNEQFFGPGTRLTVL.

This clonotype was recorded many times. The rearrangement links TRBV5-1 to TRBJ2-7, with D possibly matching TRBD2 (6 bases). CDR3 length: 13 residues. The germline V and J ends were trimmed by 4 bases and 7 bases, with 15 bases remaining between them. The germline V gene encodes CDR1 SGHRS and CDR2 YFSETQ. Written as DNA, the CDR3 is TGCGCCAGCAGCGCGATGGGACTCAATGAGCAGTACTTC. Its translation: CASSAMGLNEQYF.

This clonotype was detected many times. The J gene is TRBJ1-2, the V gene TRBV5-5; weak D call: TRBD1 (6 bases). V lost 1 base and J 7 bases, leaving 11 bases between the germline ends. Germline V gene data show CDR1 as SGHKS and CDR2 as YYEKEE (reference sequence). The CDR3 is 13 residues long. In DNA, the CDR3 is TGTGCCAGCAGCTTGACGGAGGGGGGTGGCTACACCTTC. This sequence encodes CASSLTEGGGYTF.

This clonotype was observed a few times. The V and J genes are TRBV4-2 and TRBJ2-1; 7 nucleotides align to TRBD2. This CDR3 contains 13 residues. Germline CDR1 reads LGHNA; CDR2 reads YNFKEQ. The V segment lost 3 bases and the J segment 8 bases; nucleotides outside the gene matches: 4. The CDR3 is CASSHRTSDEQFF. CDR3 in DNA: TGTGCCAGCAGCCACCGAACTAGCGATGAGCAGTTCTTC.

This clonotype was detected many times. The CDR3 region has the DNA TGTGCCAGCAGCTTCATCACAGGAAAATCTGAAGCTTTCTTT. Its protein is CASSFITGKSEAFF. V gene TRBV7-8 combines with J gene TRBJ1-1; D is possibly TRBD1 (5 bases). Germline CDR1 reads SGHVS; CDR2 reads FQNEAQ. The ends were cut back, 3 bases at V and 6 bases at J, with 14 bases in the middle. This CDR3 region has 14 residues. Variable domain in full (rest from reference TRBV7-8 and TRBJ1-1): GAGVSQSPRYKVAKRGQDVALRCDPISGHVSLFWYQQALGQGPEFLTYFQNEAQLDKSGLPSDRFFAERPEGSVSTLKIQRTQQEDSAVYLCASSFITGKSEAFFGQGTRLTVV.

Remarks on this clonotype: One end of the junction does not line up with germline, which may come from a read error. The V call is TRBV2, the J call TRBJ2-3; tentatively, D is TRBD1 or TRBD2 (5 bases each). CDR3 length: 13 residues. Per the germline V gene, CDR1 is SNHLY and CDR2 is FYNNEI. CDR3 in amino acids: CVSSEGLGDTQYF. The CDR3 DNA reads TGTGTCAGCAGTGAGGGGTTGGGAGATACGCAGTATTTT. Complete variable domain (other parts from reference TRBV2 and TRBJ2-3): EPEVTQTPSHQVTQMGQEVILRCVPISNHLYFYWYRQILGQKVEFLVSFYNNEISEKSEIFDDQFSVERPDGSNFTLKIRSTKLEDSAMYFCVSSEGLGDTQYFGPGTRLTVL.

This clonotype appeared many times. The rearrangement uses TRBV12-3 or TRBV12-4 and TRBJ1-1; 8 nucleotides agree with TRBD1. Trimming at V came to 5 bases and at J to 1 base, leaving 6 bases not matched to a gene. This CDR3 region has 15 residues. This CDR3 reads CASSLGQGGNTEAFF. The CDR3 coding sequence is TGTGCCAGCAGTCTCGGACAGGGCGGGAACACTGAAGCTTTCTTT.